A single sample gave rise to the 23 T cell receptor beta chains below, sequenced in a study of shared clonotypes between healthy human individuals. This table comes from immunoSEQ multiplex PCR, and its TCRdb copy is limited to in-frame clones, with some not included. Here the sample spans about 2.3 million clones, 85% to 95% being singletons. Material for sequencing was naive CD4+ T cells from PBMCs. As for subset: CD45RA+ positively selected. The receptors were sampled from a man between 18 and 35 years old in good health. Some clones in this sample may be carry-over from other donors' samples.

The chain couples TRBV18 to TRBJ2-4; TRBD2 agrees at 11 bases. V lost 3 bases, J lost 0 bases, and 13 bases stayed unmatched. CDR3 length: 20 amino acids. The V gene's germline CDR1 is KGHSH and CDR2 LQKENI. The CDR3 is CASSPGPGLAEGLAKNIQYF. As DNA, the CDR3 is TGTGCCAGCTCACCTGGACCGGGACTAGCGGAGGGTTTAGCCAAAAACATTCAGTACTTC.

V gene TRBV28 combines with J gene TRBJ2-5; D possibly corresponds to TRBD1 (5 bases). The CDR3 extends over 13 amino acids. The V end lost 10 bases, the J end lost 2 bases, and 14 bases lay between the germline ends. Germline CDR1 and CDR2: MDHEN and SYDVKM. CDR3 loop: CATIGAAQETQYF. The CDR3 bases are TGTGCCACCATTGGGGCAGCTCAAGAGACCCAGTACTTC.

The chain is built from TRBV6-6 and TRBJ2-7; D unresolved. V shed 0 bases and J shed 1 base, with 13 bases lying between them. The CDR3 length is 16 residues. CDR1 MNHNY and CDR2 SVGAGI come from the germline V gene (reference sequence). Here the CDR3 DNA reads TGTGCCAGCAGTTACTCGGTGAAAGTACCTTCCTACGAGCAGTACTTC. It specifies CASSYSVKVPSYEQYF.

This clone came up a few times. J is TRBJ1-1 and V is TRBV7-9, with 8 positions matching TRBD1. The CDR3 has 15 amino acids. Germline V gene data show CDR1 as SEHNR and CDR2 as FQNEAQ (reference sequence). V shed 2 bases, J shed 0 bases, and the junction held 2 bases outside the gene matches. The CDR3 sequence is CASSLWTGLNTEAFF. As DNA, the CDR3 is TGTGCCAGCAGCTTATGGACAGGGCTGAACACTGAAGCTTTCTTT. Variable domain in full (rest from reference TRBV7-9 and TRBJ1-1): DTGVSQNPRHKITKRGQNVTFRCDPISEHNRLYWYRQTLGQGPEFLTYFQNEAQLEKSRLLSDRFSAERPKGSFSTLEIQRTEQGDSAMYLCASSLWTGLNTEAFFGQGTRLTVV.

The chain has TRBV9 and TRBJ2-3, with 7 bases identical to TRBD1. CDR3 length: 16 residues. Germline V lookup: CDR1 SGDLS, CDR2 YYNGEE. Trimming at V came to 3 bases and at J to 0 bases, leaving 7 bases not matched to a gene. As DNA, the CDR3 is TGTGCCAGCAGCGCGGCAGGGACAGCTAGCACAGATACGCAGTATTTT. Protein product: CASSAAGTASTDTQYF.

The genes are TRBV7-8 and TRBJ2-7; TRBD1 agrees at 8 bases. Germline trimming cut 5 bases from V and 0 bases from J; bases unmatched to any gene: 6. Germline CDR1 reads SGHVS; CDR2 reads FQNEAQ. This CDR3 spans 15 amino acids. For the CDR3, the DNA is TGTGCCAGCAGCCCCGGGACAGGAAACTCCTACGAGCAGTACTTC. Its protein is CASSPGTGNSYEQYF.

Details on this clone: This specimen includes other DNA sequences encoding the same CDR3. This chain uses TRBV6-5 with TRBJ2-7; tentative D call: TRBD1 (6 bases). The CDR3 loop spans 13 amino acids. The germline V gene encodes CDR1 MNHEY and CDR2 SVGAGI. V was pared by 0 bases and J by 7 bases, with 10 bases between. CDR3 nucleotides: TGTGCCAGCAGTTACTCGAGGGGGTCTGAGCAGTACTTC. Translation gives CASSYSRGSEQYF.

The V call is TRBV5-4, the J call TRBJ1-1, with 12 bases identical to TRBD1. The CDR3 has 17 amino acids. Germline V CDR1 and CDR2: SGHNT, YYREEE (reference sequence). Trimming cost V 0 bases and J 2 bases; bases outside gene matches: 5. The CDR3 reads CASSLGRDRGPNTEAFF. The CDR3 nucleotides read TGTGCCAGCAGCTTGGGCCGGGACAGGGGGCCCAACACTGAAGCTTTCTTT.

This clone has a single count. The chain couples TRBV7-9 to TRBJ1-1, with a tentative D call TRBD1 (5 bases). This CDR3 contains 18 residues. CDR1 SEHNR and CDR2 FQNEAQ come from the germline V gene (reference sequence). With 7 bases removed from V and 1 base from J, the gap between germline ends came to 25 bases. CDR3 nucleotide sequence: TGTGCCAGCATCGAAGGAAGCAGGGCGGGCATAAAGAACACTGAAGCTTTCTTT. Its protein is CASIEGSRAGIKNTEAFF.

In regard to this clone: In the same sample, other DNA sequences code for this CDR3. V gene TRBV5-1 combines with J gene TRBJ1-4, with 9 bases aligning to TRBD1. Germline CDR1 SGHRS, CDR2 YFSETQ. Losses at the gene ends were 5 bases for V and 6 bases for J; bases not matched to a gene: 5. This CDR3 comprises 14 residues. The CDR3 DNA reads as TGCGCCAGCAGTCTCGGGACAGGGTATGAAAAACTGTTTTTT. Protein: CASSLGTGYEKLFF.

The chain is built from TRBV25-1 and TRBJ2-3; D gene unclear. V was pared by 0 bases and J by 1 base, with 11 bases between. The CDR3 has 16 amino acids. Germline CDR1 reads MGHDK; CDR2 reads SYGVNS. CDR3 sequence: CASSEYALRGTDTQYF. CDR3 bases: TGTGCCAGCAGTGAATACGCACTAAGGGGCACAGATACGCAGTATTTT.

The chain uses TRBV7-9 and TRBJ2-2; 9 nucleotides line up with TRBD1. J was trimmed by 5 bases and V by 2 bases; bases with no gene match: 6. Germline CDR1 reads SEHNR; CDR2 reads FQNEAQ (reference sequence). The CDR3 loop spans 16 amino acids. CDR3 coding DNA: TGTGCCAGCAGCTTAAGGGACAGGGAGATAACCGGGGAGCTGTTTTTT. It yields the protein CASSLRDREITGELFF.

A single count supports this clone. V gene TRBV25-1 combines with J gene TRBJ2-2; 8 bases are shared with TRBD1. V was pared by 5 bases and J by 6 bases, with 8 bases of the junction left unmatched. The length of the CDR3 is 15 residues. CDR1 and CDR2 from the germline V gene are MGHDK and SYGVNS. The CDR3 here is CASSRGQGASGELFF. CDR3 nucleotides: TGTGCCAGCAGTCGGGGCCAGGGGGCTTCCGGGGAGCTGTTTTTT.

The CDR3 spells CASTDGTSGRAWETQYF. In nucleotides, the CDR3 is TGCGCCAGCACCGACGGGACTAGCGGGAGGGCCTGGGAGACCCAGTACTTC. This chain connects TRBV10-2 to TRBJ2-5; 16 bases agree with TRBD2. Germline V gives CDR1 WSHSY, CDR2 SAAADI. J gave up 5 bases and V 7 bases, and 10 bases lay outside the gene matches. The CDR3 totals 17 residues.

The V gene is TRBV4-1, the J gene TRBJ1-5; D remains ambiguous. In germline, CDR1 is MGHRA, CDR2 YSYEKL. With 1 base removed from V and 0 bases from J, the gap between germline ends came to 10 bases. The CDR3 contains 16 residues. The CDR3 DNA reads TGCGCCAGCAGCCAAGGGTTAGCCCATAGCAATCAGCCCCAGCATTTT. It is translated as CASSQGLAHSNQPQHF.

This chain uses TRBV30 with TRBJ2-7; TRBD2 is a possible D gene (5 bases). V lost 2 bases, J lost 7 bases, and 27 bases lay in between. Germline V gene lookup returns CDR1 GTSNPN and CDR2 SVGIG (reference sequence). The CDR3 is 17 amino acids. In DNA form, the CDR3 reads TGTGCCTGGAGTTTGCACACCTCGGGGAGAGGGTCTAGAGAGCAGTACTTC. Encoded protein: CAWSLHTSGRGSREQYF. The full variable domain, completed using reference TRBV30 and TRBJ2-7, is SQTIHQWPATLVQPVGSPLSLECTVEGTSNPNLYWYRQAAGRGLQLLFYSVGIGQISSEVPQNLSASRPQDRQFILSSKKLLLSDSGFYLCAWSLHTSGRGSREQYFGPGTRLTVT.

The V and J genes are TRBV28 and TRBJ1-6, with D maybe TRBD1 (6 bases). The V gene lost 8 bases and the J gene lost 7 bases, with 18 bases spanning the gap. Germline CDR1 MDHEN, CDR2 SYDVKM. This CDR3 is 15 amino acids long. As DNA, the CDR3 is TGTGCCAGCCTTTCTGCGGGGGCGATGAATTCACCCCTCCACTTT. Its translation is CASLSAGAMNSPLHF.

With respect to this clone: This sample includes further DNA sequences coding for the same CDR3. The CDR3 sequence: CASSESGTNQPQHF. Written as DNA, the CDR3 is TGCGCCAGCAGTGAGTCTGGGACCAATCAGCCCCAGCATTTT. J is TRBJ1-5 and V is TRBV10-2; a weak D match, TRBD1 (5 bases). The V gene's germline CDR1 is WSHSY and CDR2 SAAADI. The germline V and J ends were trimmed by 0 bases and 3 bases, with 6 bases remaining between them. The CDR3 loop spans 14 amino acids.

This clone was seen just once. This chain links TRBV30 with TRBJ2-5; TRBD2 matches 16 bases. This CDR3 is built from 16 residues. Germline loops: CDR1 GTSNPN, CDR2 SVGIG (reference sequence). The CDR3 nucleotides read TGTGCGACGAAGGGGGGACTAGCGGGAGGGCAAGAGACCCAGTACTTC. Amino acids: CATKGGLAGGQETQYF.

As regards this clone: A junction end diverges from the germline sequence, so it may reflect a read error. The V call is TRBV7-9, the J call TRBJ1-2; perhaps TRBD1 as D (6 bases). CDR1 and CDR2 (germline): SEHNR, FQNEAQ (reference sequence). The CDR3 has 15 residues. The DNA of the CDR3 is TGTGCCAGCAGCTCAGCAGGGGAAGCTAACCATGGCTACACCTTC. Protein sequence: CASSSAGEANHGYTF.

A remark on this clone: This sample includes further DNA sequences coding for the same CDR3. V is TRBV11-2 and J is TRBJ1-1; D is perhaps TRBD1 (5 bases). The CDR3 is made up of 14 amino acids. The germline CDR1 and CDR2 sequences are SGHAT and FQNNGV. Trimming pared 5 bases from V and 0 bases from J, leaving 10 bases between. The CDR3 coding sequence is TGTGCCAGCAGCCCCGGGACGGTGAACACTGAAGCTTTCTTT. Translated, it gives CASSPGTVNTEAFF.

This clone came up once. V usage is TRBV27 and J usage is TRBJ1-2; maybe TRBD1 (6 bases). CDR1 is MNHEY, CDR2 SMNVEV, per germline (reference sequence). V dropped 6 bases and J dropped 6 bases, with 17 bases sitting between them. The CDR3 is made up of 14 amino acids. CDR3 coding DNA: TGTGCCAGCAGCCCAGGACAGCCGCTCCATGGCTACACCTTC. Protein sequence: CASSPGQPLHGYTF.

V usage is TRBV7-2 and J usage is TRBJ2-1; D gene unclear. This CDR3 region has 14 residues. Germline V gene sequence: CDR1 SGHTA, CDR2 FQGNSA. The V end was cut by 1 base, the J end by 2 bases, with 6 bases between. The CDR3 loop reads CASSLEATYNEQFF. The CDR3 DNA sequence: TGTGCCAGCAGCTTAGAAGCGACCTACAATGAGCAGTTCTTC.